The entry that follows covers one T cell receptor beta chain sequence. This CDR3 is 14 amino acids long. Germline V gene lookup returns CDR1 MDHEN and CDR2 SYDVKM. Trimming removed 3 bases at V and 5 bases at J, with 12 bases between. Profiling relied on immunoSEQ multiplex PCR, and the TCRdb table lists in-frame clones only, not all of them. The table lists about 72,000 clones, 80% to 95% of them singletons. These data belong to a study of technical replicates of blood from several donors. The origin of this receptor is a human donor in good health. Sequenced input: T cells isolated from PBMCs. The V and J genes are TRBV28 and TRBJ2-3; tentative D call: TRBD2 (7 bases). The CDR3 DNA is TGTGCCAGCAGTTTTTGGGGGGGGCGAGATACGCAGTATTTT. Translation: CASSFWGGRDTQYF.